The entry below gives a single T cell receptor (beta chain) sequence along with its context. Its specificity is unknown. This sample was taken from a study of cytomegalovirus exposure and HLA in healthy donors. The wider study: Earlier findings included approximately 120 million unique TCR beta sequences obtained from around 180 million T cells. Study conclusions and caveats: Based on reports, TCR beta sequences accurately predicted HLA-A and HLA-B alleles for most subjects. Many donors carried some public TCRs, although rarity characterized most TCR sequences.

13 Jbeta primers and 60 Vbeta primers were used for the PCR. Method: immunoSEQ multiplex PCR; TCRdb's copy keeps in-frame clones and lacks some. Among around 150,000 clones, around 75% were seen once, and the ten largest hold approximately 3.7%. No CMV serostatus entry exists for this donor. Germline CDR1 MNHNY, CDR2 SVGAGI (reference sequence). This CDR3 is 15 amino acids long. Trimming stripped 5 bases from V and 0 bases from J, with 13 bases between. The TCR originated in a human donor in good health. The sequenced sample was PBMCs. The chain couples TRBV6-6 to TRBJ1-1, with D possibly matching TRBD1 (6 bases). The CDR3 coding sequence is TGTGCCAGCAGTCTCACAGGGACCCTGAACACTGAAGCTTTCTTT. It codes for CASSLTGTLNTEAFF.